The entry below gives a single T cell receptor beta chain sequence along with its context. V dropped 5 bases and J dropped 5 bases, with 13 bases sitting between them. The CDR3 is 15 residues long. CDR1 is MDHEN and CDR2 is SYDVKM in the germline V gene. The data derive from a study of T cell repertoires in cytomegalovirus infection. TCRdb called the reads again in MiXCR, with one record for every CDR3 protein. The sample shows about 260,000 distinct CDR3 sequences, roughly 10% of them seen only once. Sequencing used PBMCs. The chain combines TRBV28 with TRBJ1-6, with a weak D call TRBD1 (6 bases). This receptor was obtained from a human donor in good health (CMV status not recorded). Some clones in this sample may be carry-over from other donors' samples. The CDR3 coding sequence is TGTGCCAGCAGTGCCCCGACAGGAGATAATTCACCCCTCCACTTT. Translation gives CASSAPTGDNSPLHF.